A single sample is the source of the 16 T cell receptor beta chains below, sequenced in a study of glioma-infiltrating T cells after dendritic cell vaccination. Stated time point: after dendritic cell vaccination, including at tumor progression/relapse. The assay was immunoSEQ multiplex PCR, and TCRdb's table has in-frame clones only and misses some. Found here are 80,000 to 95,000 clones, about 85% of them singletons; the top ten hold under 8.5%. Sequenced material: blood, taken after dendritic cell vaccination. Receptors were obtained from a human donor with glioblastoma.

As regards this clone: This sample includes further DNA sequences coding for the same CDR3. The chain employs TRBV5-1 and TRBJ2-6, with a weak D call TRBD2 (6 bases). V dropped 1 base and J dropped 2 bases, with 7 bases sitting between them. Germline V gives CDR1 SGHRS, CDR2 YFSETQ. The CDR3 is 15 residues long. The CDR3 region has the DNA TGCGCCAGCAGCTTGACGGGGGCTGGGGCCAACGTCCTGACTTTC. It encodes CASSLTGAGANVLTF.

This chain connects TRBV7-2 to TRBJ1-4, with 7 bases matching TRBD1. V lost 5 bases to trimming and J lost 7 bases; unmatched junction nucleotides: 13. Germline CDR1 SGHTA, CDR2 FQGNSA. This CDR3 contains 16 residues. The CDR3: CASSLGGGTVGEKLFF. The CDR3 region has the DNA TGTGCCAGCAGCCTTGGGGGTGGGACAGTAGGTGAAAAACTGTTTTTT.

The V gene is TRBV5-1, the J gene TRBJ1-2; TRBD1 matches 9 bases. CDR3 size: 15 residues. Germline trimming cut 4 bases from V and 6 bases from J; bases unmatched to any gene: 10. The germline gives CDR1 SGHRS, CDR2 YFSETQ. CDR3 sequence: CASSTTGGVRDGYTF. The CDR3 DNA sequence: TGCGCCAGCAGCACTACAGGGGGCGTTCGTGATGGCTACACCTTC.

CDR3 loop: CASSEAEENQPQHF. In DNA, the CDR3 is TGTGCCAGCAGTGAGGCCGAGGAAAATCAGCCCCAGCATTTT. The chain recombines TRBV6-9 with TRBJ1-5; D uncertain. V dropped 5 bases and J dropped 4 bases, with 12 bases sitting between them. This CDR3 comprises 14 residues. CDR1 is MNHGY and CDR2 is SVAAGI in the germline V gene.

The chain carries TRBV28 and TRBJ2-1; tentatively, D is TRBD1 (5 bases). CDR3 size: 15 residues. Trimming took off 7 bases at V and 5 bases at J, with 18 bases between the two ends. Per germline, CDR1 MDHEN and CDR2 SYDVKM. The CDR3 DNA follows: TGTGCCAGCACCCCCAATGGGGCTGGGAACAATGAGCAGTTCTTC. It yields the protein CASTPNGAGNNEQFF.

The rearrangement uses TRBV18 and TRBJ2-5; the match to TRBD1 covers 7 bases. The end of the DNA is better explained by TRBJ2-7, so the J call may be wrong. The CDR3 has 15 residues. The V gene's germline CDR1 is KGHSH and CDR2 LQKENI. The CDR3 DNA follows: TGTGCCAGCTCACCAGGGACAGTGAACTCCTACGAGCAGTACTTC. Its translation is CASSPGTVNSYEQYF.

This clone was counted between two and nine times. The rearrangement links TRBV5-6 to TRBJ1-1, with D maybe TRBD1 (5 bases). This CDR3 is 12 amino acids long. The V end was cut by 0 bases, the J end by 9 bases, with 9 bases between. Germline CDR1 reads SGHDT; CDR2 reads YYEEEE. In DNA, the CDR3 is TGTGCCAGCAGCTTGGTAGACAGTAAAGCTTTCTTT. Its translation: CASSLVDSKAFF.

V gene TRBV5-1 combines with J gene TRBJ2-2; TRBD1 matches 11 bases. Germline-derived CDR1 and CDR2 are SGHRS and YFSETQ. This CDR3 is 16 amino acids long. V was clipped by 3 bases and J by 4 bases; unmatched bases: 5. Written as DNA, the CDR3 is TGCGCCAGCAGCTCTGGACAGGGGGCGGGCACCGGGGAGCTGTTTTTT. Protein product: CASSSGQGAGTGELFF.

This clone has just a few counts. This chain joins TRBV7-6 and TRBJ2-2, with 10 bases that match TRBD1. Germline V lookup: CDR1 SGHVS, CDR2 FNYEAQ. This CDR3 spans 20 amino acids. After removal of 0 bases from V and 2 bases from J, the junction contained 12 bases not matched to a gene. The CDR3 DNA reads TGTGCCAGCAGCTTAGCGAGGCCGGGGACAGGGGCCAATAACACCGGGGAGCTGTTTTTT. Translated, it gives CASSLARPGTGANNTGELFF.

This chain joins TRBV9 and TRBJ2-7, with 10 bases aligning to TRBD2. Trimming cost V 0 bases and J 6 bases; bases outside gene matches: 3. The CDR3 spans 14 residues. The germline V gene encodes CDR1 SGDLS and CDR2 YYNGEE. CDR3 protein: CASSVGSGRFEQYF. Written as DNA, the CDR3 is TGTGCCAGCAGCGTAGGTAGCGGGAGGTTCGAGCAGTACTTC. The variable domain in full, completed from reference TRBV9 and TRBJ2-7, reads DSGVTQTPKHLITATGQRVTLRCSPRSGDLSVYWYQQSLDQGLQFLIQYYNGEERAKGNILERFSAQQFPDLHSELNLSSLELGDSALYFCASSVGSGRFEQYFGPGTRLTVT.

CDR3 in amino acids: CASSVGGTDTYEQYF. The CDR3 bases are TGTGCCAGCAGCGTAGGAGGGACAGACACCTACGAGCAGTACTTC. The rearrangement uses TRBV9 and TRBJ2-7, with 7 bases aligning to TRBD1. The junction had 5 bases not matched to a gene; V was cut back by 0 bases and J by 2 bases. CDR1 is SGDLS and CDR2 is YYNGEE in the germline V gene. CDR3 length: 15 residues.

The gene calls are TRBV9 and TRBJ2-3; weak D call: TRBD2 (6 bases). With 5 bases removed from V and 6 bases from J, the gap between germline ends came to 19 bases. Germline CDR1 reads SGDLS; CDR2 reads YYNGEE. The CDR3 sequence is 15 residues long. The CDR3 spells CASRYRDSQWDTQYF. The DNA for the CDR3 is TGTGCCAGCAGATATCGGGACTCCCAGTGGGATACGCAGTATTTT.

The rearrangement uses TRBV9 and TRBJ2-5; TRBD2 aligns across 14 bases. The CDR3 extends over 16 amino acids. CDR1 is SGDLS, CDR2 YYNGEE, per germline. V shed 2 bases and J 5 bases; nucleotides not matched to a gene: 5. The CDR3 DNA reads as TGTGCCAGCAGCGTTGGGACTAGCGGGAGTCGGGAGACCCAGTACTTC. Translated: CASSVGTSGSRETQYF. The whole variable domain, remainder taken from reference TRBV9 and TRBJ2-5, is DSGVTQTPKHLITATGQRVTLRCSPRSGDLSVYWYQQSLDQGLQFLIQYYNGEERAKGNILERFSAQQFPDLHSELNLSSLELGDSALYFCASSVGTSGSRETQYFGPGTRLLVL.

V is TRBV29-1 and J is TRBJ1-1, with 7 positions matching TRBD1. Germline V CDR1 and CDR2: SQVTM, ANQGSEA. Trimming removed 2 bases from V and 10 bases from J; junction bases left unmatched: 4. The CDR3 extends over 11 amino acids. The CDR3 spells CSVEKAGGAFF. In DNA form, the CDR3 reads TGCAGCGTTGAAAAGGCAGGGGGAGCTTTCTTT.

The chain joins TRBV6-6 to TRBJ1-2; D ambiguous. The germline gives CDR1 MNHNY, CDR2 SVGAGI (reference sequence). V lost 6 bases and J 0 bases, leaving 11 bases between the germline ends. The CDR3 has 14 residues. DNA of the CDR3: TGTGCCAGCAGGACGACGGGAGCTAACTATGGCTACACCTTC. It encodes CASRTTGANYGYTF.

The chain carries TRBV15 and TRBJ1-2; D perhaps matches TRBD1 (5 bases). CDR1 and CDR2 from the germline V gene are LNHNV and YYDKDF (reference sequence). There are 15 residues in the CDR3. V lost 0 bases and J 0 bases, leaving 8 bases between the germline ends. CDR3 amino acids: CATSRELQANYGYTF. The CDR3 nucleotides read TGTGCCACCAGCAGAGAGCTACAGGCTAACTATGGCTACACCTTC.